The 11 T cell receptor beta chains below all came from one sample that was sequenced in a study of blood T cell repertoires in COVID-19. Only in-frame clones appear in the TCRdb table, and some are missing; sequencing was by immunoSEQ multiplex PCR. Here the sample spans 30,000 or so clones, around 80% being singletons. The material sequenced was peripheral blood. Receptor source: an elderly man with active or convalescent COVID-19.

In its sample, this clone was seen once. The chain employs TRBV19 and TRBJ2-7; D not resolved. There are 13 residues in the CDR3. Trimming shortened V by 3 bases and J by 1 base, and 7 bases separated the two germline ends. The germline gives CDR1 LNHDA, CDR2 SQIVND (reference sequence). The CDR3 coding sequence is TGTGCCAGTAGTATCGGTCCATCCTACGAGCAGTACTTC. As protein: CASSIGPSYEQYF.

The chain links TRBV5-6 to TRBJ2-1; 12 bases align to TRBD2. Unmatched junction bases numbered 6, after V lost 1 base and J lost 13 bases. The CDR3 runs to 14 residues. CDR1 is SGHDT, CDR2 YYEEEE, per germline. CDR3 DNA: TGTGCCAGCAGCTTGAGTACTAGCGGGGGGTCCCAGTTCTTC. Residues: CASSLSTSGGSQFF.

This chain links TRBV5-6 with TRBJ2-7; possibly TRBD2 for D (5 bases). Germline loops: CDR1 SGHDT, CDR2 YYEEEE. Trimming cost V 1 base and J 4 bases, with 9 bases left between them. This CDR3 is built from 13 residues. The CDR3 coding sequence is TGTGCCAGCAGCTTGCAAGCGGAATACGAGCAGTACTTC. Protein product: CASSLQAEYEQYF.

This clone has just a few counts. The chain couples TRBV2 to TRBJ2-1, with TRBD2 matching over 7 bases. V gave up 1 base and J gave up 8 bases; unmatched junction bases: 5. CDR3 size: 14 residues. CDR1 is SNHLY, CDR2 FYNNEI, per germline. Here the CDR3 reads CASSEEGGRYEQFF. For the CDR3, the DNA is TGTGCCAGCAGTGAAGAGGGAGGGAGGTATGAGCAGTTCTTC.

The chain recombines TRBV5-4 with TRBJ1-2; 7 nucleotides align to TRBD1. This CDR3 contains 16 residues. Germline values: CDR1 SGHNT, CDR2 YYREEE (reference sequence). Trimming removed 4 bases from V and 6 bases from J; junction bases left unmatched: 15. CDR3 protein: CASSRTTHRGLDGYTF. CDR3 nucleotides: TGTGCCAGCAGCCGTACGACTCACAGGGGCCTGGATGGCTACACCTTC.

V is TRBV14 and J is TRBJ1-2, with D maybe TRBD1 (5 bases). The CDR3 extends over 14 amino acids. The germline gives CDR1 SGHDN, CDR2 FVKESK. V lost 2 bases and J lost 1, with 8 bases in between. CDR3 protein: CASSQLTVNYGYTF. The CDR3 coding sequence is TGTGCCAGCAGCCAATTGACAGTTAACTATGGCTACACCTTC.

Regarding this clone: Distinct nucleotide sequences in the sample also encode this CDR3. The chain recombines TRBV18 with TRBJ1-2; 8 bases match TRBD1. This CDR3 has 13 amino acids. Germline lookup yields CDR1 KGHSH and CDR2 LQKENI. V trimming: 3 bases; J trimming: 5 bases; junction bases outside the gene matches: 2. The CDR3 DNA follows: TGTGCCAGCTCACCGGACAGGGAATATGGCTACACCTTC. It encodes CASSPDREYGYTF.

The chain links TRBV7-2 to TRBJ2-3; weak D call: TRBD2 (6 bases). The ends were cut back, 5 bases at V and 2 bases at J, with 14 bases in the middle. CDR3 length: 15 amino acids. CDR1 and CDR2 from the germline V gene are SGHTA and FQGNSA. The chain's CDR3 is CASSVTAGSTDTQYF. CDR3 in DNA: TGTGCCAGCAGCGTCACGGCGGGATCCACAGATACGCAGTATTTT. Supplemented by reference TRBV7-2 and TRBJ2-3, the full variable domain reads GAGVSQSPSNKVTEKGKDVELRCDPISGHTALYWYRQSLGQGLEFLIYFQGNSAPDKSGLPSDRFSAERTGGSVSTLTIQRTQQEDSAVYLCASSVTAGSTDTQYFGPGTRLTVL.

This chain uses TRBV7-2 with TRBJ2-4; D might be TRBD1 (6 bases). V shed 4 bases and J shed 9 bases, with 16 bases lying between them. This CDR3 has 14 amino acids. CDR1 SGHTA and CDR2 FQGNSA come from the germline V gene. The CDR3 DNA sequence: TGTGCCAGCAGCTCCCGCAGGGGCAGCGTCATTCAGTACTTC. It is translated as CASSSRRGSVIQYF.

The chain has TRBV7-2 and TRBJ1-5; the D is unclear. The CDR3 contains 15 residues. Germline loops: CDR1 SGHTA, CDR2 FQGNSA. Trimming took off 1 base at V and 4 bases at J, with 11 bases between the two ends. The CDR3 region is CASSLEPGINQPQHF. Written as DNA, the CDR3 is TGTGCCAGCAGCTTAGAACCGGGGATTAATCAGCCCCAGCATTTT.

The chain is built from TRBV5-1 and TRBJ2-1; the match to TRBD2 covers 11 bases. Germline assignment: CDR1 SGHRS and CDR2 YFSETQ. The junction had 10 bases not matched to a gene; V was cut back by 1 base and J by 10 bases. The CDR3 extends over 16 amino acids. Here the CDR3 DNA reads TGCGCCAGCAGCTTGAGTACCCTAGCGGGAGGCCTGGAGCAGTTCTTC. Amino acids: CASSLSTLAGGLEQFF.